The 8 T cell receptor beta chains listed next were all sequenced from one sample in a study of PD-1 blockade in classical Hodgkin lymphoma (TCRdb year 2020). Library generation was performed with the immunoSEQ multiplex PCR assay. Sourced from immuneACCESS, this table was stored by TCRdb with only in-frame sequences that have V and J called. A share of the clones is absent; for the studies checked, an unresolved V gene accounts for under half, and the remainder has no known explanation. This sample has tens of thousands of clones in its table, and roughly 78% of those were observed once. The top ten clones comprise around 8.9% of the sample. The sample's time point label, in plain terms: cycle 4 day 1 (C4D1), after more than five weeks of nivolumab. Every trial patient had relapsed following autologous stem cell transplantation, and prior brentuximab vedotin exposure was what differed among cohorts A, B and C.

Sample: peripheral blood mononuclear cells (PBMCs), taken before the fourth cycle of nivolumab. The origin of the receptors is a human donor with classical Hodgkin lymphoma.

As for this clone: This sample also contains other DNA sequences that code for the same CDR3. The rearrangement uses TRBV5-5 and TRBJ1-4; possibly TRBD1 for D (6 bases). This CDR3 is built from 15 residues. Trimming pared 3 bases from V and 1 base from J, leaving 10 bases between. Germline lookup yields CDR1 SGHKS and CDR2 YYEKEE (reference sequence). CDR3 bases: TGTGCCAGCAGCTCATACAGGGAAACTAATGAAAAACTGTTTTTT. This encodes CASSSYRETNEKLFF.

The rearrangement uses TRBV13 and TRBJ2-7; 8 positions agree with TRBD1. V was clipped by 5 bases and J by 2 bases; unmatched bases: 14. The CDR3 is 17 residues long. The V gene's germline CDR1 is PRHDT and CDR2 FYEKMQ (reference sequence). CDR3 region: CASSLTPLAGGTYEQYF. CDR3 coding DNA: TGTGCCAGCAGCCTTACCCCCCTGGCAGGGGGCACCTACGAGCAGTACTTC.

The V gene is TRBV18, the J gene TRBJ1-2; TRBD1 matches at 7 bases. The CDR3 covers 15 residues. Germline CDR1 reads KGHSH; CDR2 reads LQKENI. Losses at the gene ends were 3 bases for V and 2 bases for J; bases not matched to a gene: 6. CDR3 sequence reads: CASSPTGQPNYGYTF. For the CDR3, the DNA is TGTGCCAGCTCACCCACGGGACAGCCAAACTATGGCTACACCTTC.

The chain uses TRBV6-1 and TRBJ1-4; 8 nucleotides agree with TRBD1. Losses at the gene ends were 8 bases for V and 6 bases for J; bases not matched to a gene: 11. This CDR3 has 15 residues. Germline values: CDR1 MNHNS, CDR2 SASEGT. The CDR3 is CASWSQGAIYEKLFF. CDR3 in DNA: TGTGCCAGCTGGTCCCAGGGGGCGATTTATGAAAAACTGTTTTTT.

The chain carries TRBV18 and TRBJ1-2; TRBD1 matches at 7 bases. The ends lost 2 bases at V and 0 bases at J; junction bases unmatched: 9. Germline V gene lookup returns CDR1 KGHSH and CDR2 LQKENI. The CDR3 totals 17 residues. DNA for the CDR3: TGTGCCAGCTCACCAGGGGACAGATCTGCTGCTAACTATGGCTACACCTTC. Encoded protein: CASSPGDRSAANYGYTF.

The chain has TRBV4-2 and TRBJ2-2; D possibly uses TRBD1 or TRBD2 (5 bases each). Germline CDR1 and CDR2: LGHNA and YNFKEQ. The CDR3 consists of 13 residues. The ends were cut back, 6 bases at V and 7 bases at J, with 12 bases in the middle. The CDR3 spells CASRASGHGELFF. The CDR3 DNA reads TGTGCCAGCAGGGCCTCGGGGCACGGGGAGCTGTTTTTT.

V and J are TRBV4-3 and TRBJ1-2; maybe TRBD1 (5 bases). V was trimmed by 2 bases and J by 4 bases, leaving 14 bases between them. Per germline, CDR1 LGHNA and CDR2 YSLEER. The CDR3 consists of 15 residues. The chain's CDR3 is CASSQYGTLGYGYTF. CDR3 in DNA: TGCGCCAGCAGCCAATATGGGACCCTGGGCTATGGCTACACCTTC.

V and J are TRBV6-5 and TRBJ2-7; the D is unclear. In germline, CDR1 is MNHEY, CDR2 SVGAGI. The CDR3 contains 14 residues. V lost 2 bases to trimming and J lost 1 base, with 9 bases between them. CDR3 protein: CASSYITGSYEQYF. CDR3 nucleotides: TGTGCCAGCAGTTACATCACGGGTTCCTACGAGCAGTACTTC.